A selection of T cell receptor beta chains follows, all from one sample in a study of Tregs in tolerant kidney transplant recipients. TCRdb keeps only in-frame clones here, not all; method: immunoSEQ multiplex PCR. The sample records 68,000 or so clones, over 80% being singletons. Sequencing was performed on CD4+ T cells from blood. Receptors originate from a human donor in good health. Each CDR3 is given with its conserved first and last residue. A D gene is named only where the DNA matches it firmly. Size is omitted from some rows. Given values are once, few, many or a class for expanded clones.

D gene,V gene,clone size,J gene,CDR3 protein,CDR3 DNA
.,TRBV13,.,TRBJ1-3,CASSFGNTIYF,TGTGCCAGCAGCTTTGGAAACACCATATATTTT
.,TRBV5-6,.,TRBJ2-3,CASSFTGRTDTQYF,TGTGCCAGCAGCTTTACGGGACGTACTGATACGCAGTATTTT
.,TRBV7-9,.,TRBJ2-1,CASSLRNDEQFF,TGTGCCAGCAGCTTAAGGAATGATGAGCAGTTCTTC
.,TRBV2,.,TRBJ2-4,CASGGQGNIQYF,TGTGCCAGCGGAGGCCAGGGAAACATTCAGTACTTC
TRBD2,TRBV5-6,.,TRBJ2-2,CASTTTSGSTGELFF,TGTGCCAGCACCACGACTAGCGGGAGCACCGGGGAGCTGTTTTTT
TRBD2,TRBV18,.,TRBJ2-7,CASSLGLAYEQYF,TGTGCCAGCTCACTCGGACTAGCGTACGAGCAGTACTTC
TRBD2,TRBV11-2,.,TRBJ2-1,CASRTLAGGPEQFF,TGTGCCAGCAGGACACTAGCGGGGGGCCCGGAGCAGTTCTTC
.,TRBV30,.,TRBJ1-5,CAWSVGPGAGPQHF,TGTGCCTGGAGTGTTGGGCCCGGGGCCGGGCCCCAGCATTTT
.,TRBV1,.,TRBJ2-3,CTQLAGITDTQYF,TGCACCCAACTAGCGGGGATCACAGATACGCAGTATTTT
.,TRBV7-2,.,TRBJ1-5,CASSLATAYNQPQHF,TGTGCCAGCAGCTTAGCGACTGCATACAATCAGCCCCAGCATTTT
.,TRBV5-6,.,TRBJ2-2,CASSWAGWTGELFF,TGTGCCAGCAGCTGGGCAGGGTGGACCGGGGAGCTGTTTTTT
.,TRBV5-1,few,TRBJ1-2,CASSLASVGGYGYTF,TGCGCCAGCAGCTTGGCCTCGGTAGGGGGCTATGGCTACACCTTC
TRBD1,TRBV7-2,once,TRBJ2-2,CASTRRDRGNTGELFF,TGTGCCAGCACCCGACGGGACAGGGGGAACACCGGGGAGCTGTTTTTT
.,TRBV27,.,TRBJ2-2,CASSYGYTGELFF,TGTGCCAGCAGTTATGGGTACACCGGGGAGCTGTTTTTT
.,TRBV6-5,few,TRBJ2-5,CASNDPPGTQYF,TGTGCCAGCAATGACCCACCCGGCACCCAGTACTTC
TRBD1,TRBV9,once,TRBJ2-7,CASSVGTGIISTEQYF,TGTGCCAGCAGCGTAGGGACAGGGATTATCAGTACCGAGCAGTACTTC
TRBD1,TRBV27,few,TRBJ2-6,CASRARGPFAGANVLTF,TGTGCCAGCAGGGCCAGGGGGCCCTTCGCTGGGGCCAACGTCCTGACTTTC
TRBD1,TRBV9,few,TRBJ1-1,CASSVGLGRQGEAFF,TGTGCCAGCAGCGTAGGCCTGGGACGACAGGGTGAAGCTTTCTTT
.,TRBV7-2,once,TRBJ2-7,CASSRRGGIGLREQYF,TGTGCCAGCAGCCGAAGGGGCGGGATTGGCCTCCGGGAGCAGTACTTC
.,TRBV20-1,.,TRBJ2-5,CSLGAQETQYF,TGCAGCCTCGGGGCTCAAGAGACCCAGTACTTC
.,TRBV4-3,.,TRBJ1-1,CASSQVGHANTEAFF,TGCGCCAGCAGCCAAGTAGGACACGCGAACACTGAAGCTTTCTTT
.,TRBV4-2,.,TRBJ1-3,CASSQDSLTFTIYF,TGTGCCAGCAGCCAAGACTCCCTGACCTTCACCATATATTTT
TRBD1,TRBV6-5,.,TRBJ1-2,CASSYLQGYGYTF,TGTGCCAGCAGTTACCTACAGGGGTACGGCTACACCTTC
TRBD1,TRBV6-5,.,TRBJ2-3,CASSYGTVTDTQYF,TGTGCCAGCAGTTACGGGACAGTCACAGATACGCAGTATTTT
TRBD2,TRBV6-5,.,TRBJ2-7,CASSYGAGGSTYEQYF,TGTGCCAGCAGTTACGGAGCGGGAGGCTCGACCTACGAGCAGTACTTC
.,TRBV5-1,.,TRBJ1-6,CASSPDGRTNSPLHF,TGCGCCAGCAGCCCGGACGGCAGGACTAATTCACCCCTCCACTTT
.,TRBV15,.,TRBJ2-7,CATSRDRYEQYF,TGTGCCACCAGCAGAGACCGCTACGAGCAGTACTTC
.,TRBV6-5,.,TRBJ2-2,CASSSGSWSGELFF,TGTGCCAGCAGCTCCGGTTCGTGGAGCGGGGAGCTGTTTTTT
.,TRBV18,.,TRBJ2-7,CASSPPEGYSYEQYF,TGTGCCAGCTCACCACCGGAGGGATACTCCTACGAGCAGTACTTC